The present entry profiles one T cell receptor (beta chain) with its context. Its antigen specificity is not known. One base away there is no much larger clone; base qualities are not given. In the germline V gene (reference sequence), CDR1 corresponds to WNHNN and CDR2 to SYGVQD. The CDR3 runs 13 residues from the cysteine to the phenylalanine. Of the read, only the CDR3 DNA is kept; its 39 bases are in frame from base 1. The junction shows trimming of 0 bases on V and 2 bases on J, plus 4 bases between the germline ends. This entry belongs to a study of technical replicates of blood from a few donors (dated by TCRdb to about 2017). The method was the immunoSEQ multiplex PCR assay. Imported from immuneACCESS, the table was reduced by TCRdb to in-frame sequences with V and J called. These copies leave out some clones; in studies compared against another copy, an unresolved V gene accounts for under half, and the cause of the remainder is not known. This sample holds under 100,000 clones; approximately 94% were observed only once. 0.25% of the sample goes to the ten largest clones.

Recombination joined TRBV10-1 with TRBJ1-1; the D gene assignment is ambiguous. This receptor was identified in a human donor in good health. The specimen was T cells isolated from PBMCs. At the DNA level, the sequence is TGCGCCAGCAGTGAGTCTATAAACACTGAAGCTTTCTTT. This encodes CASSESINTEAFF.